The 28 T cell receptor beta chains in this list originate from one sample, sequenced in a study of blood T cell repertoires in COVID-19. Data came from immunoSEQ multiplex PCR; TCRdb stores just in-frame clones and leaves some out. Of fewer than 450,000 clones listed, over 75% are singletons. The material sequenced was PBMCs or T cells enriched from blood (not recorded which). The source of these receptors is a woman aged 40 to 50 with acute COVID-19.

This chain uses TRBV5-4 with TRBJ2-1; 8 nucleotides line up with TRBD1. Per the germline V gene, CDR1 is SGHNT and CDR2 is YYREEE (reference sequence). V was pared by 4 bases and J by 6 bases, with 9 bases of the junction left unmatched. This CDR3 comprises 15 residues. The CDR3 coding sequence is TGTGCCAGCAGCAAAGGACAGGGCCCCATCAATGAGCAGTTCTTC. It encodes CASSKGQGPINEQFF.

The count of this clone is one. V gene TRBV19 combines with J gene TRBJ1-1; D uncertain. CDR1 LNHDA and CDR2 SQIVND come from the germline V gene (reference sequence). V was pared by 3 bases and J by 5 bases, with 16 bases between. This CDR3 has 15 amino acids. The CDR3 spells CASSIWGGWGTEAFF. The CDR3 DNA follows: TGTGCCAGTAGTATTTGGGGAGGGTGGGGTACTGAAGCTTTCTTT.

The CDR3 DNA sequence: TGTGCCACCAGTGATTCTGGGGAGGGTGGCTACACCTTC. It specifies CATSDSGEGGYTF. The chain is built from TRBV24-1 and TRBJ1-2; D is unresolved. Germline CDR1 and CDR2: KGHDR and SFDVKD. V was trimmed by 2 bases and J by 7 bases, leaving 10 bases between them. The CDR3 consists of 13 residues.

This clone came up once. This chain's CDR3 is CASSEARFEQYF. As DNA, the CDR3 is TGTGCCAGCAGTGAAGCGAGGTTCGAGCAGTACTTC. The chain recombines TRBV6-1 with TRBJ2-7; D gene unclear. Germline V gene data show CDR1 as MNHNS and CDR2 as SASEGT. The CDR3 has 12 amino acids. The V end was cut by 0 bases, the J end by 6 bases, with 6 bases between.

A note on this clone: It may be a read error: a sequence one base away is much more abundant. In the same sample, other DNA sequences code for this CDR3. The chain is built from TRBV5-1 and TRBJ1-3, with D perhaps matching TRBD1 (6 bases). The germline V and J ends were trimmed by 3 bases and 1 base, with 8 bases remaining between them. The CDR3 consists of 14 residues. CDR1 and CDR2 from the germline V gene are SGHRS and YFSETQ. The CDR3 sequence: CASSWQGSGNTIYF. The CDR3 DNA sequence: TGCGCCAGCAGCTGGCAGGGGTCTGGAAACACCATATATTTT.

The chain links TRBV15 to TRBJ2-3; 8 bases are shared with TRBD2. The CDR3 covers 17 residues. V shed 0 bases, J shed 8 bases, and the junction held 13 bases outside the gene matches. Per germline, CDR1 LNHNV and CDR2 YYDKDF (reference sequence). The CDR3, as DNA: TGTGCCACCAGCAGAGAGGCGTTCCGGGGGGGCCTAGTTACGCAGTATTTT. Translating gives CATSREAFRGGLVTQYF.

The CDR3 DNA sequence: TGTGCCAGCAGTTTGCGCGGGGAGAACACTGAAGCTTTCTTT. Its protein is CASSLRGENTEAFF. The gene calls are TRBV6-5 and TRBJ1-1; D gene ambiguous. This CDR3 contains 14 residues. V was trimmed by 4 bases and J by 1 base, leaving 10 bases between them. Germline-derived CDR1 and CDR2 are MNHEY and SVGAGI.

The gene calls are TRBV30 and TRBJ1-6; D uncertain. The CDR3 runs 12 residues. Germline CDR1 is GTSNPN and CDR2 is SVGIG (reference sequence). V was clipped by 3 bases and J by 6 bases, with 6 bases between them. The CDR3 nucleotides are TGTGCCTGGAGCCCCAGTAATTCACCCCTCCACTTT. It specifies CAWSPSNSPLHF.

The CDR3 is CASSNEGREDTEAFF. The CDR3 region has the DNA TGTGCCAGCTCAAACGAAGGGCGGGAGGACACTGAAGCTTTCTTT. This chain uses TRBV18 with TRBJ1-1; D unclear. Trimming shortened V by 5 bases and J by 3 bases, and 16 bases separated the two germline ends. The CDR3 length is 15 residues. The germline gives CDR1 KGHSH, CDR2 LQKENI.

V and J are TRBV7-9 and TRBJ1-5; D gene unclear. CDR1 SEHNR and CDR2 FQNEAQ come from the germline V gene (reference sequence). V was trimmed by 0 bases and J by 2 bases, leaving 11 bases between them. This CDR3 contains 16 residues. CDR3 region: CASSLAGGLGNQPQHF. CDR3 bases: TGTGCCAGCAGCTTAGCCGGAGGGCTAGGCAATCAGCCCCAGCATTTT.

This clone was detected many times. The V gene is TRBV7-8, the J gene TRBJ1-1; 8 nucleotides align to TRBD1. CDR3 length: 14 amino acids. Germline V gene lookup returns CDR1 SGHVS and CDR2 FQNEAQ. The V gene end was trimmed by 5 bases and the J gene end by 4 bases; junction bases not matched to a gene: 6. The CDR3 DNA sequence: TGTGCCAGCAGCGACTACAGGGGGGCCACTGAAGCTTTCTTT. Protein: CASSDYRGATEAFF. Combining the CDR3 with reference TRBV7-8 and TRBJ1-1 gives the whole variable domain GAGVSQSPRYKVAKRGQDVALRCDPISGHVSLFWYQQALGQGPEFLTYFQNEAQLDKSGLPSDRFFAERPEGSVSTLKIQRTQQEDSAVYLCASSDYRGATEAFFGQGTRLTVV.

The chain links TRBV12-3 or TRBV12-4 to TRBJ1-4, with 7 bases identical to TRBD1. The CDR3 is made up of 13 amino acids. V lost 6 bases, J lost 8 bases, and 6 bases stayed unmatched. This CDR3 reads CASREGAREKLFF. The DNA of the CDR3 is TGTGCCAGCAGGGAGGGGGCTCGGGAAAAACTGTTTTTT.

The CDR3 sequence is CASSHKNTGELFF. The CDR3 region has the DNA TGTGCCAGCAGCCACAAGAACACCGGGGAGCTGTTTTTT. V usage is TRBV9 and J usage is TRBJ2-2; D gene uncertain. Trimming removed 4 bases at V and 1 base at J, with 5 bases between. Looked up from germline, CDR1 is SGDLS and CDR2 is YYNGEE. The CDR3 totals 13 residues.

CDR3 loop: CASSLASGRAYNEQFF. Written as DNA, the CDR3 is TGTGCCAGCAGCTTAGCGTCCGGCAGGGCGTACAATGAGCAGTTCTTC. This chain links TRBV7-9 with TRBJ2-1; D is possibly TRBD1 (5 bases). Germline V gene lookup returns CDR1 SEHNR and CDR2 FQNEAQ (reference sequence). This CDR3 has 16 amino acids. The ends were cut back, 0 bases at V and 4 bases at J, with 13 bases in the middle.

This clone showed up just once. The rearrangement links TRBV7-9 to TRBJ1-2, with a tentative D call TRBD1 (5 bases). Germline assignment: CDR1 SEHNR and CDR2 FQNEAQ (reference sequence). The CDR3 extends over 15 amino acids. V lost 3 bases, J lost 4 bases, and 15 bases lay in between. The CDR3 DNA sequence: TGTGCCAGCAGCTTGGGGCAGCAAGACCTCTATGGCTACACCTTC. Its translation is CASSLGQQDLYGYTF.

The chain couples TRBV10-3 to TRBJ1-6, with TRBD1 identical over 10 bases. V was clipped by 2 bases and J by 6 bases; unmatched bases: 19. Germline V gene sequence: CDR1 ENHRY, CDR2 SYGVKD. There are 21 residues in the CDR3. The CDR3 here is CAISETNLRQGAKMGNSPLHF. The CDR3 DNA follows: TGTGCCATCAGTGAGACCAACCTCAGACAGGGGGCGAAGATGGGTAATTCACCCCTCCACTTT.

The chain links TRBV6-1 to TRBJ1-2; 9 bases fit TRBD1. The CDR3 contains 18 residues. Germline V gene sequence: CDR1 MNHNS, CDR2 SASEGT. V lost 0 bases to trimming and J lost 4 bases; unmatched junction nucleotides: 12. CDR3 nucleotides: TGTGCCAGCAGTGAAGCGGTCACAGGGGGCGACCGACTCTATGGCTACACCTTC. This encodes CASSEAVTGGDRLYGYTF.

V and J are TRBV2 and TRBJ2-3; 9 positions match TRBD2. CDR1 and CDR2 from the germline V gene are SNHLY and FYNNEI. Losses at the gene ends were 4 bases for V and 0 bases for J; bases not matched to a gene: 8. This CDR3 has 17 amino acids. CDR3 DNA: TGTGCCAGCAGTGGAGGGGCGGGGGGGTCTAGCACAGATACGCAGTATTTT. This encodes CASSGGAGGSSTDTQYF.

This chain uses TRBV2 with TRBJ1-1; no firm D call. CDR1 SNHLY and CDR2 FYNNEI come from the germline V gene. This CDR3 spans 15 amino acids. V was pared by 3 bases and J by 3 bases, with 14 bases between. CDR3: CASSDNPSADTEAFF. CDR3 in DNA: TGTGCCAGCAGTGATAATCCGTCGGCGGACACTGAAGCTTTCTTT. The whole variable domain, remainder taken from reference TRBV2 and TRBJ1-1, is EPEVTQTPSHQVTQMGQEVILRCVPISNHLYFYWYRQILGQKVEFLVSFYNNEISEKSEIFDDQFSVERPDGSNFTLKIRSTKLEDSAMYFCASSDNPSADTEAFFGQGTRLTVV.

This chain connects TRBV5-4 to TRBJ2-3; TRBD2 might be the D (6 bases). The CDR3 has 13 amino acids. CDR1 and CDR2 (germline): SGHNT, YYREEE (reference sequence). Between the trimmed V and J ends, which lost 9 bases and 0 bases, there was a span of 11 bases. The CDR3, as DNA: TGTGCCACCCATCGGGGGAGCACAGATACGCAGTATTTT. This sequence encodes CATHRGSTDTQYF.

In regard to this clone: A far larger clone is a single base away, which makes a read error likely. The same CDR3 also results from other DNA sequences found in this sample. The chain carries TRBV3-1 (or the pseudogene TRBV3-2) and TRBJ1-2; 7 bases agree with TRBD1. J lost 4 bases, V lost 1 base, and 0 bases had no gene match. The CDR3 covers 13 residues. Germline V gives CDR1 LGHDT, CDR2 YNNKEL (reference sequence). CDR3 in DNA: TGTGCCAGCAGCCAAGGGACAGGCTATGGCTACACCTTC. Its translation is CASSQGTGYGYTF.

This CDR3 is CASSLGQPNQPQHF. The CDR3 DNA is TGTGCCAGCAGCCTAGGACAGCCCAATCAGCCCCAGCATTTT. The chain employs TRBV5-8 and TRBJ1-5, with TRBD1 as a possible D gene (6 bases). Germline V gene sequence: CDR1 SGHTS, CDR2 YDEGEE. CDR3 size: 14 residues. The ends were cut back, 4 bases at V and 3 bases at J, with 11 bases in the middle.

The V gene is TRBV25-1, the J gene TRBJ2-7; no reliable D call. Trimming removed 7 bases from V and 2 bases from J, with 9 bases in between. Germline lookup yields CDR1 MGHDK and CDR2 SYGVNS. The CDR3 loop spans 12 amino acids. This CDR3 reads CASMGAAYEQYF. In nucleotides, the CDR3 is TGTGCCAGCATGGGCGCCGCCTACGAGCAGTACTTC.

This clone turned up a few times. The rearrangement links TRBV9 to TRBJ1-4; 7 bases map to TRBD1. V dropped 3 bases and J dropped 5; count of bases not matched to a gene: 7. The CDR3 totals 15 residues. Germline CDR1 is SGDLS and CDR2 is YYNGEE. This CDR3 reads CASSAAGTVNEKLFF. In nucleotides, the CDR3 is TGTGCCAGCAGCGCCGCGGGGACAGTAAATGAAAAACTGTTTTTT.

V usage is TRBV23-1 and J usage is TRBJ1-5, with 8 positions matching TRBD1. TRBV23-1 counts as an open reading frame of uncertain function. The V and J ends lost 8 bases and 1 base, in that order; junction bases with no gene match: 22. The length of the CDR3 is 20 residues. The CDR3 loop is CASPNYDRGYSKGSNQPQHF. In nucleotides, the CDR3 is TGCGCCAGCCCAAACTATGACAGGGGATACTCTAAAGGGAGCAATCAGCCCCAGCATTTT.

The chain uses TRBV12-3 or TRBV12-4 and TRBJ1-1, with D unclear. V was trimmed by 3 bases and J by 7 bases, leaving 6 bases between them. The CDR3 runs 11 residues. CDR3 sequence (DNA): TGTGCCAGCAGTTTCCGGGGTGAAGCTTTCTTT. Protein sequence: CASSFRGEAFF.

The genes are TRBV7-2 and TRBJ2-2, with 10 bases that match TRBD2. The V and J ends lost 8 bases and 3 bases, in that order; junction bases with no gene match: 3. Per the germline V gene, CDR1 is SGHTA and CDR2 is FQGNSA. The CDR3 has 14 amino acids. This CDR3 reads CASASGGYTGELFF. Here the CDR3 DNA reads TGTGCCAGCGCTAGCGGGGGTTACACCGGGGAGCTGTTTTTT.

J is TRBJ1-1 and V is TRBV6-6; TRBD1 is a possible D gene (5 bases). V lost 5 bases and J lost 4, with 17 bases in between. This CDR3 comprises 15 residues. In germline, CDR1 is MNHNY, CDR2 SVGAGI (reference sequence). The CDR3 sequence: CASSVRRGLGTEAFF. DNA for the CDR3: TGTGCCAGCAGTGTCCGAAGGGGATTAGGCACTGAAGCTTTCTTT.